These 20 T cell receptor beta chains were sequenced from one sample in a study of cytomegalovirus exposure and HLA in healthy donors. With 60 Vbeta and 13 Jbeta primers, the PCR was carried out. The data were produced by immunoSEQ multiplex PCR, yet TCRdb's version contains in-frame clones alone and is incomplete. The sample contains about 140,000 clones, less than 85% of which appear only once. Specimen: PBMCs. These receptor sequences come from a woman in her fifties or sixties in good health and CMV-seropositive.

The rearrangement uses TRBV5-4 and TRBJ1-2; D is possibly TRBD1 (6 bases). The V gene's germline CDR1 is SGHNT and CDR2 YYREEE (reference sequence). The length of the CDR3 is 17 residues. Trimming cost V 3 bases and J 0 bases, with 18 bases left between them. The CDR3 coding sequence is TGTGCCAGCAGCTCTGCCGAGGGGGGGAAAGCTAACTATGGCTACACCTTC. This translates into CASSSAEGGKANYGYTF.

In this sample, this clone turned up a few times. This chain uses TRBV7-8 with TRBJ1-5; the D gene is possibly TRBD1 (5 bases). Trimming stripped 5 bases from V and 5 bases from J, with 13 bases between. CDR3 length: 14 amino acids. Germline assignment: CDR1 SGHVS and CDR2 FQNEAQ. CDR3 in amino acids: CASSPGGMYQPQHF. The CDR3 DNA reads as TGTGCCAGCAGCCCCGGGGGGATGTATCAGCCCCAGCATTTT.

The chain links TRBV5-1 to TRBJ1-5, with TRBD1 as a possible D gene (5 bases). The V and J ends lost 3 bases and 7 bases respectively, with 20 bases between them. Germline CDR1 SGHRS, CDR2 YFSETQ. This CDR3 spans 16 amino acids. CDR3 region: CASSWEGPSDGQPQHF. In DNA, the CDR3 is TGCGCCAGCAGCTGGGAGGGACCCTCGGATGGGCAGCCCCAGCATTTT.

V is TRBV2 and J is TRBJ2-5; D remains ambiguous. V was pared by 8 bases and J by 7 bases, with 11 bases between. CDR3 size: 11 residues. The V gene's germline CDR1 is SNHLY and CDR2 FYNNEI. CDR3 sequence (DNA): TGTGCCAGCCCCACGTCGCGGACCCAGTACTTC. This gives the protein CASPTSRTQYF.

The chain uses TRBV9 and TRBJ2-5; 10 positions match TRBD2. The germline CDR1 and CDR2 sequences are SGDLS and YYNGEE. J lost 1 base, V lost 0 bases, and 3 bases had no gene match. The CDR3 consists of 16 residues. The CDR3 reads CASSVAQRGGQETQYF. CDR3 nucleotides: TGTGCCAGCAGCGTAGCCCAGCGGGGGGGCCAAGAGACCCAGTACTTC.

CDR3 sequence (DNA): TGTGCCAGCACCGACAGGGCTCGTGACGCTTCACCCCTCCACTTT. This codes for CASTDRARDASPLHF. The rearrangement links TRBV2 to TRBJ1-6; the match to TRBD1 covers 7 bases. Germline CDR1 and CDR2: SNHLY and FYNNEI. CDR3 size: 15 residues. V dropped 7 bases and J dropped 9; count of bases not matched to a gene: 12.

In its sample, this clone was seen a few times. In DNA form, the CDR3 reads TGTGCCAGCAGCGCATACCGACAGGGCTTGAACACTGAAGCTTTCTTT. Protein: CASSAYRQGLNTEAFF. The V gene is TRBV9, the J gene TRBJ1-1; 7 positions match TRBD1. The CDR3 loop spans 16 amino acids. Germline V CDR1 and CDR2: SGDLS, YYNGEE. V lost 3 bases and J lost 0; bases outside the gene matches: 8.

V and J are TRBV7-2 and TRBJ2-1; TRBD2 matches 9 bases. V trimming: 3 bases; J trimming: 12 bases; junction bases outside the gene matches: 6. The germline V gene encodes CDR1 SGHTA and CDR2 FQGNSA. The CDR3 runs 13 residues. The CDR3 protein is CASSLGTSRWQFF. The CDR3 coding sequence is TGTGCCAGCAGCTTGGGGACTAGCCGTTGGCAGTTCTTC.

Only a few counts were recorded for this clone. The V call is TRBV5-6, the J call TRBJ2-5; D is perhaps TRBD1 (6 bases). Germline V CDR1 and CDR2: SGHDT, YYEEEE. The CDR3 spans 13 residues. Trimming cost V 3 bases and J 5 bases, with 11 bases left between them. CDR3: CASSYNDRETQYF. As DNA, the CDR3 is TGTGCCAGCAGCTATAACGACAGGGAGACCCAGTACTTC.

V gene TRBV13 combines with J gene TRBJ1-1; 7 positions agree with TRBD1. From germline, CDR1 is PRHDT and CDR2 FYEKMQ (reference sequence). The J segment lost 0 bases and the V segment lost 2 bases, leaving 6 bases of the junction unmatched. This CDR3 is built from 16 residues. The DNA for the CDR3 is TGTGCCAGCAGCTTACGGGACAGACCTCTGAACACTGAAGCTTTCTTT. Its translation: CASSLRDRPLNTEAFF.

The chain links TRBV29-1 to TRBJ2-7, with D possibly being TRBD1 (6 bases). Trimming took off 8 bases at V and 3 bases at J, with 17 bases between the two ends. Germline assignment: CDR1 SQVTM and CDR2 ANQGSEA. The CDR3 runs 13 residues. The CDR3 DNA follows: TGCAGCTTCAAAAACAGGGTTGACTACGAGCAGTACTTC. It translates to CSFKNRVDYEQYF.

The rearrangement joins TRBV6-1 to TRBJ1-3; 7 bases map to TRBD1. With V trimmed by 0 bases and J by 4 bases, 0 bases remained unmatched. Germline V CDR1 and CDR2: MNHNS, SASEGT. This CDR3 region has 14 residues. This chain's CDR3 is CASSEATGGNTIYF. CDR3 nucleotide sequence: TGTGCCAGCAGTGAAGCGACAGGGGGAAACACCATATATTTT.

The CDR3: CAITDTGGQPQHF. The CDR3 DNA reads TGTGCCATTACGGACACCGGCGGTCAGCCCCAGCATTTT. The J gene is TRBJ1-5, the V gene TRBV10-3; TRBD1 is a possible D gene (5 bases). The CDR3 has 13 residues. Trimming pared 9 bases from V and 6 bases from J, leaving 15 bases between. CDR1 is ENHRY and CDR2 is SYGVKD in the germline V gene.

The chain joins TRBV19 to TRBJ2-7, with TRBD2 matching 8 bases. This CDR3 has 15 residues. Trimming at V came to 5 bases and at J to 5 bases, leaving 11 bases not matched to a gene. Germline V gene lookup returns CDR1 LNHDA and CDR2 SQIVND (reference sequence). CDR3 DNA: TGTGCCAGTAGTTACGGGGGGGCCTCGATCAACGAGCAGTACTTC. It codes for CASSYGGASINEQYF.

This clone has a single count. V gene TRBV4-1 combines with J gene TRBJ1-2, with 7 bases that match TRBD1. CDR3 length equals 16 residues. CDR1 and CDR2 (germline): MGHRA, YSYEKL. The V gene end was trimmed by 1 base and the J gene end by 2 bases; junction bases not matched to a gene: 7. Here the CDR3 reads CASSQAGQAGNYGYTF. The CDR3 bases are TGCGCCAGCAGCCAAGCAGGACAGGCCGGAAACTATGGCTACACCTTC.

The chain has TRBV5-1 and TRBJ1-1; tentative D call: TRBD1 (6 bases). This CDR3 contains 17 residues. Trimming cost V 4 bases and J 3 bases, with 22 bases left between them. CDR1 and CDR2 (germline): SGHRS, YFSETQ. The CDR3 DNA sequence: TGCGCCAGCAGCGGGTCGGGAAACAGGGCGGGAGACACTGAAGCTTTCTTT. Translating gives CASSGSGNRAGDTEAFF.

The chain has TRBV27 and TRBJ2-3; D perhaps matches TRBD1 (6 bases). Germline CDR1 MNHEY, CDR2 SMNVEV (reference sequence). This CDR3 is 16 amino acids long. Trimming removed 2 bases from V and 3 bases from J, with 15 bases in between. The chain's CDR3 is CASSLKGGIETDTQYF. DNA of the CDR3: TGTGCCAGCAGTTTAAAAGGGGGTATCGAGACAGATACGCAGTATTTT.

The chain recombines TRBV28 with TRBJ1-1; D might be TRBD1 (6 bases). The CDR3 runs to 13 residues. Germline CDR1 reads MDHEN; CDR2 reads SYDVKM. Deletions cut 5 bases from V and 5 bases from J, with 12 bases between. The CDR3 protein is CASSRIRGTEAFF. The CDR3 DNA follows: TGTGCCAGCAGTCGGATCAGGGGAACTGAAGCTTTCTTT.

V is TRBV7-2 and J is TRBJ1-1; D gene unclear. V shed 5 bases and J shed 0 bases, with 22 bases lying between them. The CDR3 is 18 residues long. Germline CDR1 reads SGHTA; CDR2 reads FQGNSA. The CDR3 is CASSRFSGSQGMNTEAFF. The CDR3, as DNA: TGTGCCAGCAGCCGTTTTAGCGGGTCCCAAGGGATGAACACTGAAGCTTTCTTT.

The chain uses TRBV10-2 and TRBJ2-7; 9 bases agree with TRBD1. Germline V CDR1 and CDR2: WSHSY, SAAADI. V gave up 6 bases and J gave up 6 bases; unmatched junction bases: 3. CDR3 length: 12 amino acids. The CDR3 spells CASRTGGLEQYF. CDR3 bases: TGCGCCAGCAGGACAGGGGGACTCGAGCAGTACTTC.